Listed below are T cell receptor beta chains from one sample, sequenced in a study of shared clonotypes between healthy human individuals. TCRdb's table, derived via immunoSEQ multiplex PCR, lists solely in-frame clones and lacks some. The data contain over 800,000 clones, nearly 95% of them singletons. The material sequenced was naive CD8+ T cells sorted from blood. The receptor set was obtained from a man aged 30 to 39 in good health. Both conserved end residues are part of each CDR3. D genes are given only for firm matches. The size entry is marked missing in some rows and otherwise reads once, few, many or a size class.

.	.	TRBJ2-6	TRBV5-4	CASSPDRQDYHSGANVLTF	TGTGCCAGCAGCCCGGACCGACAGGATTACCACTCTGGGGCCAACGTCCTGACTTTC
.	once	TRBJ2-5	TRBV25-1	CASNAGSEQETQYF	TGTGCCAGCAACGCGGGATCAGAGCAAGAGACCCAGTACTTC
.	.	TRBJ2-7	TRBV30	CAWERDPGSDEQYF	TGTGCCTGGGAAAGGGACCCCGGCAGCGACGAGCAGTACTTC
.	.	TRBJ2-2	TRBV10-1	CASSEALIGGTGELFF	TGCGCCAGCAGTGAGGCTCTTATTGGGGGTACCGGGGAGCTGTTTTTT
TRBD1	.	TRBJ2-7	TRBV28	CASSTDRGFNEQYF	TGTGCCAGCAGTACCGACAGGGGGTTTAACGAGCAGTACTTC
.	.	TRBJ2-7	TRBV9	CASSTEGGFRNEQYF	TGTGCCAGCAGCACTGAAGGGGGTTTCAGAAACGAGCAGTACTTC
.	.	TRBJ2-7	TRBV27	CASSHGPSVYEQYF	TGTGCCAGCAGCCACGGACCCTCGGTCTACGAGCAGTACTTC
.	few	TRBJ2-7	TRBV7-3	CASSLYPISEQYF	TGTGCCAGCAGCTTATATCCAATCTCCGAGCAGTACTTC
.	.	TRBJ1-3	TRBV5-5	CASSFTVPGESGNTIYF	TGTGCCAGCAGCTTTACTGTACCAGGGGAGAGTGGAAACACCATATATTTT
.	.	TRBJ2-1	TRBV28	CASRERRGNEQFF	TGTGCCAGCAGGGAGCGAAGGGGCAATGAGCAGTTCTTC
.	.	TRBJ1-1	TRBV6-5	CASSYRPLNTEAFF	TGTGCCAGCAGTTATCGACCTTTGAACACTGAAGCTTTCTTT
.	.	TRBJ1-1	TRBV6-5	CASSYGRLGNTEAFF	TGTGCCAGCAGTTACGGTAGGTTGGGGAACACTGAAGCTTTCTTT
.	.	TRBJ2-2	TRBV27	CASSPRPRELFF	TGTGCCAGCAGTCCGCGCCCAAGGGAGCTGTTTTTT
.	.	TRBJ1-1	TRBV27	CASSRTRPNTEAFF	TGTGCCAGCAGTAGGACGAGACCGAACACTGAAGCTTTCTTT
.	.	TRBJ1-3	TRBV28	CASRQKFLSGNTIYF	TGTGCCAGCAGGCAAAAATTCCTCTCTGGAAACACCATATATTTT